This TCR beta chain was profiled in a study of Graves' ophthalmopathy and Graves' hyperthyroidism listed by TCRdb under 2018. With respect to the entire study: Peripheral blood was collected at initial diagnosis, prior to any treatment. The study used signatures of the TCR beta repertoire to tell Graves' ophthalmopathy apart from Graves' hyperthyroidism and to predict which patients would progress to ophthalmopathy. In total, 135 blood samples were TCR-sequenced: 43 ophthalmopathy, some 75 hyperthyroidism and approximately 17 hyperthyroidism-to-ophthalmopathy patients. T-cell repertoires of thyroid tissue and blood were compared in 5 or 6 hyperthyroidism patients. Following sample collection, hyperthyroidism patients were given methimazole at a starting dose of 30 mg daily, and ophthalmopathy patients were given high-dose intravenous methylprednisolone. For independent validation, a separate cohort was made up of 18 hyperthyroidism patients plus 17 patients who later progressed from hyperthyroidism to ophthalmopathy. The 100 or so discovery patients were divided at random into training and test sets in a 7:3 ratio. To explore V-J signatures that distinguish ophthalmopathy from hyperthyroidism, a discovery set of 100 patients was enrolled, made up of some 41 with ophthalmopathy and roughly 55 with stable hyperthyroidism.

TCR beta CDR3 regions were amplified from RNA transcripts for repertoire sequencing. The first round of RT-PCR was done with HTBI primers and the Qiagen OneStep RT-PCR kit, and was followed by a second round of multiplex PCR, then size selection and purification. The libraries underwent paired-end sequencing with 100 bp reads on an Illumina HiSeq2000. The original methods were these. Reads were processed with SOAPnuke, discarding reads with adapters, uncalled bases, mean Phred below 15, or no exact constant-primer or identifier match. COPE v1.2.5 was used to merge the high-quality paired reads. Each unique nucleotide sequence was treated as a clonotype, and MiTCR v1.1 was used to align the clonotypes to the IMGT TRB V, D and J references. Analysis was restricted to V-J combinations with a frequency above 0.0001, which covered just over 98% of repertoires. For each V-J combination, a TCR clonal expansion and chaos score was defined as F50 clonal expansion divided by the chaos observed in the TCRdist matrix. Welch's t-statistics and random forest were used to reduce features to approximately 13 V-J combinations, which were fed into a naive Bayes classifier. Thyroid-blood repertoire similarity was quantified with the Morisita-Horn index. The public reads were reanalyzed by TCRdb: fastp trimming at Q25, MiXCR alignment, in-frame beta chains only. Rows matching on CDR3 protein sequence are summarized as one entry with the most common DNA and genes. Clone size and V and J calls follow TCRdb, not the original study. This sample lists about 400,000 distinct CDR3 sequences; over 15% were detected once. The top ten clones comprise approximately 7% of the sample.

Hyperthyroidism was considered stable if no progression to ophthalmopathy occurred within 18 months of follow-up. Hyperthyroidism patients were newly diagnosed, were aged 18 to 65 years, and had a disease duration under 2 months. Patients with other autoimmune diseases, uncontrolled infections, pregnancy or lactation were excluded. Diagnosis was based on clinical symptoms, serum thyroxine, TRAb, thyroid ultrasound and orbital computed tomography. PBMCs were isolated from approximately 10 ml of fresh peripheral blood by Ficoll-Paque density gradient centrifugation. Trizol reagent was used to extract the total RNA, and its quality was then checked on an Agilent 2100 Bioanalyzer. What the research found in general, with its limitations: In validation, the model predicted ophthalmopathy progression with about 64% sensitivity and about 77% specificity; more than ten predicted patients were CT-confirmed with GO in a median of approximately 6.5 months. In cross-validation, the 13-signature model distinguished ophthalmopathy from stable hyperthyroidism with nearly 90% sensitivity and about 84% specificity, and in the test set the corresponding values were approximately 80% and 75%. Most of the expanded thyroid clonotypes with a frequency above 0.001 were also detected in blood, and it was suggested that the thyroid immune response may be reflected by blood repertoires. No statistical method was used to set the sample size in advance, and the investigators knew which group each participant was assigned to.

This clonotype was counted a few times. Its target antigen remains unknown. Base qualities are not at hand, and no much larger clone is one base apart. The CDR3 spans 14 residues, from the cysteine through the phenylalanine. Only the CDR3 portion is preserved as DNA: 42 bases, with reading frame beginning at the first base. From a lookup of the germline V gene (reference sequence), CDR1 and CDR2 are MNHEY and SMNVEV. V sheds 1 base and J sheds 1 base, leaving 7 bases between their ends. This sequence uses TRBV27 and TRBJ1-1; the D gene remains uncertain. The clonotype originates from a woman younger than 35 with stable Graves' hyperthyroidism. Donor details come from another sample of the same person, matched by shared clones. The sample comprised peripheral blood. Here the CDR3 is given as CASSLLQKNTEAFF. The nucleotides read TGTGCCAGCAGTTTATTACAGAAGAACACTGAAGCTTTCTTT.